This T cell receptor (beta chain) appears in the sequencing data of a study of T cells in Graves' hyperthyroidism and ophthalmopathy. General study findings and limits: Ophthalmopathy onset followed model prediction by a median approximately seven months.

This clonotype has a count of ten or more. The antigen is unknown. This CDR3 is built from 15 residues. Trimming took 3 bases from V and 3 from J, leaving 11 bases between them. The germline CDR1 and CDR2 sequences are SGHVS and FQNEAQ. The TCR beta CDR3 regions underwent amplification using RNA transcripts as the source. HTBI primers were employed in a first-round RT-PCR of the TCR CDR3. TCRdb re-derived calls from the multiplex PCR reads in MiXCR, one entry per CDR3 protein. The sample carries 300,000 to 450,000 distinct CDR3 sequences, approximately 14% recorded once. The sample consisted of blood. The chain carries TRBV7-8 and TRBJ2-2; D possibly corresponds to TRBD2 (6 bases). The TCR was taken from a woman younger than 45 with Graves' ophthalmopathy. This CDR3 reads CASSFGLAYTGELFF. The CDR3 DNA reads as TGTGCCAGCAGCTTCGGTCTAGCGTACACCGGGGAGCTGTTTTTT.